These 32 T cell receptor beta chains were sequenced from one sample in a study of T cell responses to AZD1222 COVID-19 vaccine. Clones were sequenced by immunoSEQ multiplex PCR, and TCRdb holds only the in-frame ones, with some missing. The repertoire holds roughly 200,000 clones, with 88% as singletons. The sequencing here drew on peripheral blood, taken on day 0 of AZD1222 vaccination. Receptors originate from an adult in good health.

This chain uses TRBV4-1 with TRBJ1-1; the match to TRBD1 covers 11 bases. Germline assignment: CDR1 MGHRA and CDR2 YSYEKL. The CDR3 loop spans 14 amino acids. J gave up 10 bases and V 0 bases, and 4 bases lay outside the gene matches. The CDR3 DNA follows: TGCGCCAGCAGCCAAGAGGGACAGGGGGATCGAGCTTTCTTT. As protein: CASSQEGQGDRAFF.

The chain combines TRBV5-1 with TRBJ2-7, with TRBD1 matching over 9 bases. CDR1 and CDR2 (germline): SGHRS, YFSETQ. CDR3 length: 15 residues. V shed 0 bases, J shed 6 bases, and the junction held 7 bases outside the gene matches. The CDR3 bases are TGCGCCAGCAGCTTGGCAGGACAGGGGTACACCGAGCAGTACTTC. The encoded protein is CASSLAGQGYTEQYF.

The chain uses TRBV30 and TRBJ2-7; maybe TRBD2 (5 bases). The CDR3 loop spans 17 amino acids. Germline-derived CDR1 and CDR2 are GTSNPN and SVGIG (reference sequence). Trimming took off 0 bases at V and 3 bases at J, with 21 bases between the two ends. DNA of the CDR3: TGTGCCTGGAGTGTACGGCAAGGTCCTCGACGGGACTACGAGCAGTACTTC. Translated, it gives CAWSVRQGPRRDYEQYF.

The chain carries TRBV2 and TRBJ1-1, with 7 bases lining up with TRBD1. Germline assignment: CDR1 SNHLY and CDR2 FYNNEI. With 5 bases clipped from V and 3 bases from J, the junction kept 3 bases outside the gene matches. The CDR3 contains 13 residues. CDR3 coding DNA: TGTGCCAGCAGTACGACAGGGTACACTGAAGCTTTCTTT. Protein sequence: CASSTTGYTEAFF.

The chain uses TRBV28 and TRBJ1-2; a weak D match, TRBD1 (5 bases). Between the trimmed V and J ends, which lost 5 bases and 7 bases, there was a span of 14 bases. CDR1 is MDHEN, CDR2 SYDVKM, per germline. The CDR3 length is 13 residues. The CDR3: CASSESAGSGYTF. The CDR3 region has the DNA TGTGCCAGCAGTGAATCGGCAGGGTCTGGCTACACCTTC.

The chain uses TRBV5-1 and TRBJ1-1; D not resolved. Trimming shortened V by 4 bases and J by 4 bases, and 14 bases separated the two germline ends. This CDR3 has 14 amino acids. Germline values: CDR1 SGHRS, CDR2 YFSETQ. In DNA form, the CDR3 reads TGCGCCAGCAGCCGTATCCCATCGGTCACTGAAGCTTTCTTT. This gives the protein CASSRIPSVTEAFF.

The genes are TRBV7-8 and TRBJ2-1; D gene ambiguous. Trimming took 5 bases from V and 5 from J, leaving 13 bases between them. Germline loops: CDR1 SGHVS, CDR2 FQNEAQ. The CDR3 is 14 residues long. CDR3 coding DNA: TGTGCCAGCAGCCAACGGCGACCAAACAATGAGCAGTTCTTC. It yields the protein CASSQRRPNNEQFF.

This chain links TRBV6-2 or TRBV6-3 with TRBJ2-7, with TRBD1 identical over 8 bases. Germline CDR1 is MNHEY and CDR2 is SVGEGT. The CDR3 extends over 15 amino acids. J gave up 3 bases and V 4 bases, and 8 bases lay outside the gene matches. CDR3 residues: CASSSFSGTGYEQYF. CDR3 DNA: TGTGCCAGCAGTTCTTTCTCCGGGACAGGCTACGAGCAGTACTTC.

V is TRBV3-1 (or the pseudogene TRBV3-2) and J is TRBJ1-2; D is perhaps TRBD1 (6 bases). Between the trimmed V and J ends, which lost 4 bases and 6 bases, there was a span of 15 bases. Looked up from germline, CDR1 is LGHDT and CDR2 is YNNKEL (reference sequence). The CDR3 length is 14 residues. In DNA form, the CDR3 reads TGTGCCAGCAGCCGAACCCAGGGGACAAATGGCTACACCTTC. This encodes CASSRTQGTNGYTF.

CDR3 nucleotides: TGCGCCAGCAGCTTGGGACAGGCTACTTCACCCCTCCACTTT. It specifies CASSLGQATSPLHF. The chain is built from TRBV5-1 and TRBJ1-6; possible D gene TRBD1, 6 bases. In germline, CDR1 is SGHRS, CDR2 YFSETQ. The V gene lost 0 bases and the J gene lost 9 bases, with 10 bases spanning the gap. This CDR3 spans 14 amino acids.

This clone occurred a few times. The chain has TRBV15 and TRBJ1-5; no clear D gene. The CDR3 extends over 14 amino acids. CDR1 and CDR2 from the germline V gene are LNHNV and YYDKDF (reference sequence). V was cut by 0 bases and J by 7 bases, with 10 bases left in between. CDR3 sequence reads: CATSREGLRQPQHF. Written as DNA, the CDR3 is TGTGCCACCAGCAGAGAGGGTTTAAGGCAGCCCCAGCATTTT.

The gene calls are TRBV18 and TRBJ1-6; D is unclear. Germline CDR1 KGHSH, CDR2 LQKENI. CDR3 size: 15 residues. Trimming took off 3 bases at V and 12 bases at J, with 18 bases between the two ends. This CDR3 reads CASSPELGLRGPLHF. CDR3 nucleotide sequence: TGTGCCAGCTCACCCGAACTGGGCCTCCGTGGACCCCTCCACTTT.

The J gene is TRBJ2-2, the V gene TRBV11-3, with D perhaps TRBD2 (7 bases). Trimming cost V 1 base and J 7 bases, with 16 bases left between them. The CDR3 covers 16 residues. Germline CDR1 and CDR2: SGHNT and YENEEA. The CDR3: CASSLGGGALGGELFF. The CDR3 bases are TGTGCCAGCAGCTTAGGCGGGGGCGCCTTAGGCGGGGAGCTGTTTTTT.

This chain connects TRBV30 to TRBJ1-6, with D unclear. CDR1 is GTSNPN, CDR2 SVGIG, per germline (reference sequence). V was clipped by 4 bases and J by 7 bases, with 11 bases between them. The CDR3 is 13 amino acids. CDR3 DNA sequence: TGTGCCTGGACGGGTGGGTGGAATTCACCCCTCCACTTT. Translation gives CAWTGGWNSPLHF.

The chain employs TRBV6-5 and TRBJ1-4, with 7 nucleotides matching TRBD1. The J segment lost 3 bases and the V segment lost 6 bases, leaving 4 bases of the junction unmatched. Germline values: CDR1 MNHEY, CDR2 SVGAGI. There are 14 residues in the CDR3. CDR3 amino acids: CASRRGLANEKLFF. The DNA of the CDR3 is TGTGCCAGCAGGAGGGGGCTGGCTAATGAAAAACTGTTTTTT.

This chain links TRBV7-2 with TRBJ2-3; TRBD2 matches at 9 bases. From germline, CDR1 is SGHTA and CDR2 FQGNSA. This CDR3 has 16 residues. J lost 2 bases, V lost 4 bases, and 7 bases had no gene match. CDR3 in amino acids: CASSSSGGWPTDTQYF. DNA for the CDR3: TGTGCCAGCAGCTCCAGCGGGGGGTGGCCCACAGATACGCAGTATTTT.

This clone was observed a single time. The CDR3 DNA is TGCGCCAGCAGCTTGGGCCCAGGCCCTATGAACACTGAAGCTTTCTTT. Its protein product is CASSLGPGPMNTEAFF. The genes are TRBV5-1 and TRBJ1-1; no reliable D call. This CDR3 contains 16 residues. Germline V gene lookup returns CDR1 SGHRS and CDR2 YFSETQ. Trimming stripped 0 bases from V and 0 bases from J, with 12 bases between. Based on the CDR3 plus reference TRBV5-1 and TRBJ1-1, the full variable domain is KAGVTQTPRYLIKTRGQQVTLSCSPISGHRSVSWYQQTPGQGLQFLFEYFSETQRNKGNFPGRFSGRQFSNSRSEMNVSTLELGDSALYLCASSLGPGPMNTEAFFGQGTRLTVV.

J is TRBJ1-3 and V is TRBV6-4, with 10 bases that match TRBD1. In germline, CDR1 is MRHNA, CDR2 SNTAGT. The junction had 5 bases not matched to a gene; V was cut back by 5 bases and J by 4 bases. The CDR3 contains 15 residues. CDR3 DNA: TGTGCCAGCAGTCCCGGGACAGGGGAAGGAAACACCATATATTTT. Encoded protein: CASSPGTGEGNTIYF.

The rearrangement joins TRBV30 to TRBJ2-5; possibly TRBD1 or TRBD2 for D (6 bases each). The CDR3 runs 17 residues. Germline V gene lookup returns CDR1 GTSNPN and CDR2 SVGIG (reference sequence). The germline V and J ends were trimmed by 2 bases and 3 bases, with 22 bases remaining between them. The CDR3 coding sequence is TGTGCCTGGAGTTTTTCCGCGGGACACCCAATAAAAGAGACCCAGTACTTC. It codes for CAWSFSAGHPIKETQYF.

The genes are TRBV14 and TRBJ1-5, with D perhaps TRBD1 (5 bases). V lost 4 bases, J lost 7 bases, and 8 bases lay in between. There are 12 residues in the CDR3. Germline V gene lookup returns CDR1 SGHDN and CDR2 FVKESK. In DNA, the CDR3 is TGTGCCAGCAGCCTCAGGGACCAGCCCCAGCATTTT. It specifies CASSLRDQPQHF.

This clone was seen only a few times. The CDR3 loop reads CSAPITGTSSTEAFF. The CDR3 DNA reads as TGCAGCGCTCCCATCACCGGGACATCTTCCACTGAAGCTTTCTTT. V gene TRBV29-1 combines with J gene TRBJ1-1; D perhaps matches TRBD1 (6 bases). This CDR3 region has 15 residues. Germline CDR1 SQVTM, CDR2 ANQGSEA. V lost 7 bases and J 4 bases, leaving 22 bases between the germline ends.

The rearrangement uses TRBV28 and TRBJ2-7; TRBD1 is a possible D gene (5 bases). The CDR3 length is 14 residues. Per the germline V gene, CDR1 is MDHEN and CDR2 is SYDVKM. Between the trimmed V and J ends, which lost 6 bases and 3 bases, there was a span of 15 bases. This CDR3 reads CASRPGWGYYEQYF. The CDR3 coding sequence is TGTGCCAGCAGGCCAGGGTGGGGATACTACGAGCAGTACTTC.

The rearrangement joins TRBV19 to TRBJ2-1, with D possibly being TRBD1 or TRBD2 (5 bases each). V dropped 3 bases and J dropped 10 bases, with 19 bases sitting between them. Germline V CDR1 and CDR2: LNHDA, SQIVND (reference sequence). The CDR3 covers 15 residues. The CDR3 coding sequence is TGTGCCAGTAGTATGGGGGTGCGGCTCCCCGGAGAGCAGTTCTTC. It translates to CASSMGVRLPGEQFF.

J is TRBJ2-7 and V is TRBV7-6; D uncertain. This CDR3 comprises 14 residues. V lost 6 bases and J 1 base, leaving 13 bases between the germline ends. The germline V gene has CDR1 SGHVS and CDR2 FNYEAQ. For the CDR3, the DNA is TGTGCCAGCAGTTCCTGGGCCGATTCCTACGAGCAGTACTTC. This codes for CASSSWADSYEQYF. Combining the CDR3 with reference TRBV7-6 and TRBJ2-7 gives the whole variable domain GAGVSQSPRYKVTKRGQDVALRCDPISGHVSLYWYRQALGQGPEFLTYFNYEAQQDKSGLPNDRFSAERPEGSISTLTIQRTEQRDSAMYRCASSSWADSYEQYFGPGTRLTVT.

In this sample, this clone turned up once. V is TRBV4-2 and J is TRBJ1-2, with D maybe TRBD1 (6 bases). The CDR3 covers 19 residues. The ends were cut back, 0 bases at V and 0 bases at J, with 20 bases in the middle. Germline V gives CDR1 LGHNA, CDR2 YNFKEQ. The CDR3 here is CASSQDRRTVLISNYGYTF. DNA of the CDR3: TGTGCCAGCAGCCAAGATCGGCGGACAGTTTTAATTTCTAACTATGGCTACACCTTC.

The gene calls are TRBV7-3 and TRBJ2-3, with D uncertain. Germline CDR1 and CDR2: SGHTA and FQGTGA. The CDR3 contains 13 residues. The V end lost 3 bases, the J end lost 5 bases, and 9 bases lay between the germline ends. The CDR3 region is CASSFRIGDTQYF. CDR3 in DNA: TGTGCCAGCAGCTTCCGAATTGGAGATACGCAGTATTTT. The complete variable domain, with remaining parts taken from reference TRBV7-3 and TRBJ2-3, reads GAGVSQTPSNKVTEKGKYVELRCDPISGHTALYWYRQSLGQGPEFLIYFQGTGAADDSGLPNDRFFAVRPEGSVSTLKIQRTERGDSAVYLCASSFRIGDTQYFGPGTRLTVL.

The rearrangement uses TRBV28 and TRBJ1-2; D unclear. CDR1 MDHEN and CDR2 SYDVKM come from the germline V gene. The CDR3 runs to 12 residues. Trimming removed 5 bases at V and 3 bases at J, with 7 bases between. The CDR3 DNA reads TGTGCCAGCAGTCGCCCGGACTATGGCTACACCTTC. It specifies CASSRPDYGYTF.

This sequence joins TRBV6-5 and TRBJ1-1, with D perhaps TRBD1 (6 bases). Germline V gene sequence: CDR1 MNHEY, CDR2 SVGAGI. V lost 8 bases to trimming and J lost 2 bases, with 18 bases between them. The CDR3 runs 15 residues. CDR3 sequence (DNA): TGTGCCAGCTCTAATGACAGGAATAGAAACACTGAAGCTTTCTTT. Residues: CASSNDRNRNTEAFF.

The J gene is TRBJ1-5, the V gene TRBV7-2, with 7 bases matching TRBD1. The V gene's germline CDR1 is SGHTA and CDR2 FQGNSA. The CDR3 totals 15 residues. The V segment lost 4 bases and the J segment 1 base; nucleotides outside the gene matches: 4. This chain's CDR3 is CASSSGRGSNQPQHF. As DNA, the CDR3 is TGTGCCAGCAGCTCGGGCAGGGGGAGCAATCAGCCCCAGCATTTT.

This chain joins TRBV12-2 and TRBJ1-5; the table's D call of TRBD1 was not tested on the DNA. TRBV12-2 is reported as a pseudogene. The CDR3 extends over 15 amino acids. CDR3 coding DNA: TGTGCAAGTCGCCAGGACAGGCCTCGGGGTCAGCCCCAGCATTTT. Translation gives CASRQDRPRGQPQHF.

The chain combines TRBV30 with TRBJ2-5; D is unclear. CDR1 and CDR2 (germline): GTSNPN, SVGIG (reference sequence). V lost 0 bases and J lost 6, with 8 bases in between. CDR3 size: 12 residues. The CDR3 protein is CAWSVLSKTQYF. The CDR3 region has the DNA TGTGCCTGGAGTGTACTATCCAAGACCCAGTACTTC. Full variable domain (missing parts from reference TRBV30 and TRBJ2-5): SQTIHQWPATLVQPVGSPLSLECTVEGTSNPNLYWYRQAAGRGLQLLFYSVGIGQISSEVPQNLSASRPQDRQFILSSKKLLLSDSGFYLCAWSVLSKTQYFGPGTRLLVL.

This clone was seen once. The CDR3 region is CASSPEGGRNSPLHF. DNA for the CDR3: TGCGCCTCCTCTCCTGAGGGGGGTCGAAATTCACCCCTCCACTTT. The chain recombines TRBV5-1 with TRBJ1-6; tentative D call: TRBD1 (6 bases). The CDR3 contains 15 residues. V was clipped by 10 bases and J by 7 bases, with 21 bases between them. CDR1 is SGHRS and CDR2 is YFSETQ in the germline V gene.